Each of the 9 T cell receptor beta chains below was sequenced from the same sample in a study of blood T cell repertoires in COVID-19. Produced via immunoSEQ multiplex PCR; TCRdb's table is partial and in-frame only. The sample has around 170,000 clones; 88% are singletons. Sequenced input: PBMCs or T cells enriched from blood (not recorded which). The receptor source for this set is a young woman who had recovered from COVID-19.

J is TRBJ2-5 and V is TRBV3-1 (or the pseudogene TRBV3-2), with no clear D. With 0 bases removed from V and 1 base from J, the gap between germline ends came to 6 bases. CDR3 length equals 14 residues. Germline values: CDR1 LGHDT, CDR2 YNNKEL (reference sequence). Written as DNA, the CDR3 is TGTGCCAGCAGCCAAGAACCGGGCCAAGAGACCCAGTACTTC. Translated, it gives CASSQEPGQETQYF.

This clone was found a few times. J is TRBJ2-1 and V is TRBV7-2; 10 nucleotides agree with TRBD2. Germline V gene sequence: CDR1 SGHTA, CDR2 FQGNSA. J lost 8 bases, V lost 2 bases, and 6 bases had no gene match. The CDR3 is made up of 15 amino acids. The CDR3 protein is CASSLRLAGVDEQFF. CDR3 coding DNA: TGTGCCAGCAGCTTAAGGCTAGCGGGAGTTGATGAGCAGTTCTTC.

The V and J genes are TRBV10-3 and TRBJ2-5; 8 bases fit TRBD2. V lost 2 bases and J lost 5; bases outside the gene matches: 1. Germline V CDR1 and CDR2: ENHRY, SYGVKD. The CDR3 is made up of 13 amino acids. The CDR3 here is CAISEASGETQYF. The CDR3 DNA follows: TGTGCCATCAGTGAGGCTAGCGGGGAGACCCAGTACTTC.

The chain uses TRBV2 and TRBJ1-2; TRBD1 might be the D (5 bases). Trimming stripped 6 bases from V and 6 bases from J, with 23 bases between. CDR1 and CDR2 (germline): SNHLY, FYNNEI. The CDR3 consists of 16 residues. CDR3 DNA sequence: TGTGCCAGCAGCCCCCAGCGAGGACAACTTTTGGATGGCTACACCTTC. Translation gives CASSPQRGQLLDGYTF.

As concerns this clone: A read error is likely here: a far larger clone is one base away. The chain has TRBV13 and TRBJ2-7, with D hard to call. Germline V CDR1 and CDR2: PRHDT, FYEKMQ (reference sequence). V lost 3 bases, J lost 3 bases, and 3 bases lay in between. The CDR3 covers 11 residues. For the CDR3, the DNA is TGTGCCAGCAGCTTCGTCTACGAGCAGTACTTC. As protein: CASSFVYEQYF.

The genes are TRBV4-1 and TRBJ2-1; 8 nucleotides align to TRBD2. The CDR3 consists of 17 residues. Germline assignment: CDR1 MGHRA and CDR2 YSYEKL. Unmatched junction bases numbered 14, after V lost 4 bases and J lost 6 bases. The CDR3 region is CASSLLPQRETTNEQFF. In nucleotides, the CDR3 is TGCGCCAGCAGCCTCCTGCCCCAGCGGGAGACGACCAATGAGCAGTTCTTC.

The chain has TRBV19 and TRBJ2-7, with 9 bases aligning to TRBD1. Germline CDR1 and CDR2: LNHDA and SQIVND (reference sequence). The V and J ends lost 5 bases and 6 bases, in that order; junction bases with no gene match: 8. This CDR3 spans 14 amino acids. In DNA form, the CDR3 reads TGTGCCAGTAGTTTCGGGACAGGGTCGGTCGAGCAGTACTTC. This encodes CASSFGTGSVEQYF.

The J gene is TRBJ1-1, the V gene TRBV11-3, with 8 bases aligning to TRBD1. Germline CDR1 and CDR2: SGHNT and YENEEA. There are 16 residues in the CDR3. The trim removed 4 bases at V and 4 bases at J, leaving 11 bases unmatched. This CDR3 is CASSSGQGGVSTEAFF. CDR3 coding DNA: TGTGCCAGCAGCTCAGGACAGGGAGGCGTAAGCACTGAAGCTTTCTTT. Full variable domain (remainder filled in from reference TRBV11-3 and TRBJ1-1): EAGVVQSPRYKIIEKKQPVAFWCNPISGHNTLYWYLQNLGQGPELLIRYENEEAVDDSQLPKDRFSAERLKGVDSTLKIQPAELGDSAVYLCASSSGQGGVSTEAFFGQGTRLTVV.

J is TRBJ2-1 and V is TRBV3-1 (or the pseudogene TRBV3-2); TRBD2 matches 10 bases. The germline V gene has CDR1 LGHDT and CDR2 YNNKEL (reference sequence). Trimming removed 4 bases from V and 3 bases from J; junction bases left unmatched: 9. The CDR3 runs to 17 residues. The CDR3 DNA reads as TGTGCCAGCAGCCGAGGTCCTAGCGGGAGATACTACAATGAGCAGTTCTTC. Translated, it gives CASSRGPSGRYYNEQFF.